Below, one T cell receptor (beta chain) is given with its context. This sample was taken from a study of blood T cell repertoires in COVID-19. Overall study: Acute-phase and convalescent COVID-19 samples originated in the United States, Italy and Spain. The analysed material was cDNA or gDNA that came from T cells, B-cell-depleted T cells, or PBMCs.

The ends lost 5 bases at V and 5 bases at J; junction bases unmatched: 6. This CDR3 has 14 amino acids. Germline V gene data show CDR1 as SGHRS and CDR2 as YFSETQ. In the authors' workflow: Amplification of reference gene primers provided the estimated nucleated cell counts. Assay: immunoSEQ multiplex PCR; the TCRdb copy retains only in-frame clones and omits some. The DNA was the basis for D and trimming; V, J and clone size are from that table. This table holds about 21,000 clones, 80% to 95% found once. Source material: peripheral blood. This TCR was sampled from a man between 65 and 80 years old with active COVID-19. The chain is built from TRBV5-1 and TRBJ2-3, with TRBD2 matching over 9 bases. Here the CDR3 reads CASRIAGVRDTQYF. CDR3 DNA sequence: TGCGCCAGCAGGATAGCGGGAGTTAGAGATACGCAGTATTTT.